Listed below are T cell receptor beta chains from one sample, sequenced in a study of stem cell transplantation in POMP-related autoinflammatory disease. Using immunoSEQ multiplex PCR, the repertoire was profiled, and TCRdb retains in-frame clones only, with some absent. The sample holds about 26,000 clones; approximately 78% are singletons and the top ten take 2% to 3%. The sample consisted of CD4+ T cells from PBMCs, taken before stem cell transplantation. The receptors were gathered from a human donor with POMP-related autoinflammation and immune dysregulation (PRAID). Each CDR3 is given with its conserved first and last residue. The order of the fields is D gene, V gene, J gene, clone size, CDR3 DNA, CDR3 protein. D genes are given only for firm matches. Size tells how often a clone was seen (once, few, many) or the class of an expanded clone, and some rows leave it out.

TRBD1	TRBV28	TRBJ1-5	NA	TGTGCCAGTACAGGGGAAGGCCGGGGTCAGCCCCAGCATTTT	CASTGEGRGQPQHF
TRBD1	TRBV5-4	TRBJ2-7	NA	TGTGCCAGCAGCAAGGGACAGGGGAGCTCCTACGAGCAGTACTTC	CASSKGQGSSYEQYF
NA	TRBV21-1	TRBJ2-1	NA	TGTGCCAGCAGCAAAGTGTCCTTAGGGCAGGGCCTTGACAATGAGCAGTTCTTC	CASSKVSLGQGLDNEQFF
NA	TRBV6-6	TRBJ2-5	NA	TGTGCCAGCAGGGGGACGTGGGAGACCCAGTACTTC	CASRGTWETQYF
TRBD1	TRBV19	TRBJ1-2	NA	TGTGCCAGCCAGGACAGGGGCTATGGCTACACCTTC	CASQDRGYGYTF
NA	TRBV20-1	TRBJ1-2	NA	TGCAGTGCTAGAGGAGGGTCCTTCTACACCTTC	CSARGGSFYTF
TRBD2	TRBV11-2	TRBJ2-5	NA	TGTGCCAGCAGCCCAGAGGCGTCGCGGGGGGGAGAGACCCAGTACTTC	CASSPEASRGGETQYF
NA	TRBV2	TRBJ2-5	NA	TGTGCCAGCATGAGATATCAAGAGACCCAGTACTTC	CASMRYQETQYF
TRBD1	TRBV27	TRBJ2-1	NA	TGTGCCAGCAGCTTATCCATCCTCATTCCTCCGGGACAGAACTCCAATGAGCAGTTCTTC	CASSLSILIPPGQNSNEQFF
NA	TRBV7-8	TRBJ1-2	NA	TGTGCCAGCAGCTGGGACACCCGAATACCTAACTATGGCTACACCTTC	CASSWDTRIPNYGYTF
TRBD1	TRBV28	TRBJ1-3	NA	TGTGCCAGCAGTTTGGGACAGGCGATTAGCTCTGGAAACACCATATATTTT	CASSLGQAISSGNTIYF
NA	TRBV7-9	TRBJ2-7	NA	TGTGCCAGCAGCCTTAAAGGGTCGGGGACGGGTTACGAGCAGTACTTC	CASSLKGSGTGYEQYF
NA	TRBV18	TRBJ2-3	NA	TGTGCCAGCTCACCACCGGGCAGGGGCCCAGATACGCAGTATTTT	CASSPPGRGPDTQYF
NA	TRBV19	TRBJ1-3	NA	TGTGCCAGTTCCGGGACGCACTCCTCTGGAAACACCATATATTTT	CASSGTHSSGNTIYF
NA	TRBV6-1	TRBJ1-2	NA	TGTGCCAGCAGCAGGGTCTCAGACTATGGCTACACCTTC	CASSRVSDYGYTF
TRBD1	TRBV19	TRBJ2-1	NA	TGTGCCAGTAGTACGGACAGGTACAATGAGCAGTTCTTC	CASSTDRYNEQFF
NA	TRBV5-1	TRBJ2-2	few	TGCGCCAGCAGCTTGAACACCGGGGAGCTGTTTTTT	CASSLNTGELFF
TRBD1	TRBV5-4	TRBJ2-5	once	TGTGCCAGCAGCGAAAGGGACAGTATCCAAGAGACCCAGTACTTC	CASSERDSIQETQYF
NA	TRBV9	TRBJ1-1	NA	TGTGCCAGCAGCGCCATCTCCGAAGGGGACACTGAAGCTTTCTTT	CASSAISEGDTEAFF
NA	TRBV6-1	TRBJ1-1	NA	TGTGCCAGCTACCCGCCTGGGGCCTTCGGCACTGAAGCTTTCTTT	CASYPPGAFGTEAFF
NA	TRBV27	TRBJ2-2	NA	TGTGCCAGCAGTCGGGGTCAGGCCAGAACCGGGGAGCTGTTTTTT	CASSRGQARTGELFF
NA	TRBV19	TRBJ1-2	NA	TGTGCCACCGCCAGATGGAAGGGGAGCAACTATGGCTACACCTTC	CATARWKGSNYGYTF
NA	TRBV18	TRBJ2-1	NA	TGTGCCAGCTCACCTAGGTGGGGGGACAATGAGCAGTTCTTC	CASSPRWGDNEQFF
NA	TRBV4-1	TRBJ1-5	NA	TGCGCCAGCAGCCAAGAGGACAGCGACAATCAGCCCCAGCATTTT	CASSQEDSDNQPQHF
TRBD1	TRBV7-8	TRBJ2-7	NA	TGTGCCAGCAGCCCACGGGACAGGGGGCCAGTCGGGCAGTACTTC	CASSPRDRGPVGQYF
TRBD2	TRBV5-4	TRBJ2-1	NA	TGTGCCAGCAGCTTGCGGCTAGCGGAATACAATGAGCAGTTCTTC	CASSLRLAEYNEQFF